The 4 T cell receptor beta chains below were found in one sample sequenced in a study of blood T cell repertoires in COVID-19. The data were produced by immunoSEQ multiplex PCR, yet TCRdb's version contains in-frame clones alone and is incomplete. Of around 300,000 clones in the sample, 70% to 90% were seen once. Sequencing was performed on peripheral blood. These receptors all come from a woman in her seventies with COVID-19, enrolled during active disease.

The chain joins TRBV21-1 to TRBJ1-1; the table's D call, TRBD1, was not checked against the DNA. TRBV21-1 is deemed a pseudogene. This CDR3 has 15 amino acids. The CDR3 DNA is TGTGCCAGCAGCAAAGGGGGCAGGGCAAACACTGAAGCTTTCTTT. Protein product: CASSKGGRANTEAFF.

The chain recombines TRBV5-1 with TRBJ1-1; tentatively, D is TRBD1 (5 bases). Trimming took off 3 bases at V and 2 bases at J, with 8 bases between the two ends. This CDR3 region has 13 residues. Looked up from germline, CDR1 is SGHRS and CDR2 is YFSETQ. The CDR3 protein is CASSSQANTEAFF. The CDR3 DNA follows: TGCGCCAGCAGCTCACAGGCCAACACTGAAGCTTTCTTT.

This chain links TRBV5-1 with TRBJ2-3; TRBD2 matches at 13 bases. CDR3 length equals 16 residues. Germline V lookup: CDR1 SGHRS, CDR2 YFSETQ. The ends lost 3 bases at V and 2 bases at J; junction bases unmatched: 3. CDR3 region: CASSSGTSGVTDTQYF. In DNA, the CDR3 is TGCGCCAGCAGCTCTGGGACTAGCGGGGTCACAGATACGCAGTATTTT.

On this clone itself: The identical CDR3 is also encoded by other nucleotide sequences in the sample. CDR3 protein: CASSLGQGGTEAFF. CDR3 nucleotide sequence: TGCGCCAGCAGCTTGGGACAGGGAGGCACTGAAGCTTTCTTT. The V and J genes are TRBV5-1 and TRBJ1-1, with 7 bases lining up with TRBD1. V lost 0 bases and J lost 4; bases outside the gene matches: 3. Germline assignment: CDR1 SGHRS and CDR2 YFSETQ. The CDR3 sequence is 14 residues long.